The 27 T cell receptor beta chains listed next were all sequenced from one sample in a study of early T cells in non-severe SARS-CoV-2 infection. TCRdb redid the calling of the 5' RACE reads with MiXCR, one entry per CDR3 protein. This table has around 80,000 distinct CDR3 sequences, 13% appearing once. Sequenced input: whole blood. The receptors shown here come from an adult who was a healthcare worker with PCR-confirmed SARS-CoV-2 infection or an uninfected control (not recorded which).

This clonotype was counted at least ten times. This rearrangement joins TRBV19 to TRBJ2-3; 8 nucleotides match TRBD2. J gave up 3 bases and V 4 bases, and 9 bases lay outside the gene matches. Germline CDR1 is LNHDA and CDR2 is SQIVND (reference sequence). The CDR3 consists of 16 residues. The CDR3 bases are TGTGCCAGTAGTAGAGCCCGGGGGGGCTTAACAGATACGCAGTATTTT. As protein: CASSRARGGLTDTQYF.

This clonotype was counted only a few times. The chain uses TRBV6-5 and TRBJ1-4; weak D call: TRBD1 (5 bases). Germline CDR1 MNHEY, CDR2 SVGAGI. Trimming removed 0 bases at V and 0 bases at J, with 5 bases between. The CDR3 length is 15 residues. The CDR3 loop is CASSYSGATNEKLFF. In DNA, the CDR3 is TGTGCCAGCAGTTACTCAGGGGCAACTAATGAAAAACTGTTTTTT.

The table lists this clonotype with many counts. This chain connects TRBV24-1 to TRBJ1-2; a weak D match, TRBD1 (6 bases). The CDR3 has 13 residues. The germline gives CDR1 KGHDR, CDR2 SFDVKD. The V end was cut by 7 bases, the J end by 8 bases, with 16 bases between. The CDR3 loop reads CATSKTGVSGYTF. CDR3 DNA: TGTGCCACCAGCAAGACAGGCGTGTCGGGCTACACCTTC.

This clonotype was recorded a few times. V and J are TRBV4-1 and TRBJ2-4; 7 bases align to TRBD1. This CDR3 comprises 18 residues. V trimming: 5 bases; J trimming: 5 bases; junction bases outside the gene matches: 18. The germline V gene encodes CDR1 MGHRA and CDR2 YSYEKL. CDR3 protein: CASSAGKRLGGAENIQYF. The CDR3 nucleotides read TGCGCCAGCAGCGCAGGTAAACGCTTAGGGGGCGCAGAAAACATTCAGTACTTC.

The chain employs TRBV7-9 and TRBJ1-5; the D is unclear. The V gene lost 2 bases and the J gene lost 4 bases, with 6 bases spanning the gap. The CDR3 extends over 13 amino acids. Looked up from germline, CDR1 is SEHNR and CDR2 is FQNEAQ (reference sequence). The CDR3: CASSLSGNQPQHF. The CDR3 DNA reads TGTGCCAGCAGCTTATCTGGTAATCAGCCCCAGCATTTT.

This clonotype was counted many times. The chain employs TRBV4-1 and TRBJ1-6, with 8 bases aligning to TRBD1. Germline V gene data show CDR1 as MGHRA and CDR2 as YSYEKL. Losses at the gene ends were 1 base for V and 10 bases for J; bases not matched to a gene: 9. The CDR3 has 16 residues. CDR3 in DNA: TGCGCCAGCAGCCAAGTCGAACAGGGGGGATCCTCACCCCTCCACTTT. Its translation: CASSQVEQGGSSPLHF.

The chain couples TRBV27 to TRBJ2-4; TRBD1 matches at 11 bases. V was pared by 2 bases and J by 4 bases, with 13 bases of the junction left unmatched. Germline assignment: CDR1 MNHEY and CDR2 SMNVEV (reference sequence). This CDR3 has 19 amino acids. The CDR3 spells CASSLTPPGTGGSKNIQYF. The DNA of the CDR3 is TGTGCCAGCAGTTTAACCCCTCCCGGGACAGGGGGGTCAAAAAACATTCAGTACTTC.

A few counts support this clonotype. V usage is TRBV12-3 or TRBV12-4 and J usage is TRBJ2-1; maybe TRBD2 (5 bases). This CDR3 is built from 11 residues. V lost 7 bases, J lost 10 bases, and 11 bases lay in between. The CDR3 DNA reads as TGTGCCAGCACCACTTGGGAGGAGCAGTTCTTC. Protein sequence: CASTTWEEQFF.

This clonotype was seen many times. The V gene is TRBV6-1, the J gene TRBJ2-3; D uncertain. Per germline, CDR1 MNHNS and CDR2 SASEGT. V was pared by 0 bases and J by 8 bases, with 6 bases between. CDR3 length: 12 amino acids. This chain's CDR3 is CASSEALGTQYF. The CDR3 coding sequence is TGTGCCAGCAGTGAAGCGTTGGGTACGCAGTATTTT.

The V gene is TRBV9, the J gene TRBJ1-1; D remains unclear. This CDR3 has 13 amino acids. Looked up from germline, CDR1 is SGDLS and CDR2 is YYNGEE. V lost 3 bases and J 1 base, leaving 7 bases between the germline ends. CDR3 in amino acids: CASSALENTEAFF. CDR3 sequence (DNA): TGTGCCAGCAGCGCGTTAGAGAACACTGAAGCTTTCTTT.

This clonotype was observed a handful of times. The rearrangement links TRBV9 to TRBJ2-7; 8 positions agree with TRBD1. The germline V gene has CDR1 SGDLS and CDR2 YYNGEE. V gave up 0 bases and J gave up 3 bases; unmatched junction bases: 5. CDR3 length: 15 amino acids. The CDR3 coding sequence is TGTGCCAGCAGCGTAGGAGGACAGGGTAACTACGAGCAGTACTTC. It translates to CASSVGGQGNYEQYF. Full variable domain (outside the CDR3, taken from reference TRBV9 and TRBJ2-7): DSGVTQTPKHLITATGQRVTLRCSPRSGDLSVYWYQQSLDQGLQFLIQYYNGEERAKGNILERFSAQQFPDLHSELNLSSLELGDSALYFCASSVGGQGNYEQYFGPGTRLTVT.

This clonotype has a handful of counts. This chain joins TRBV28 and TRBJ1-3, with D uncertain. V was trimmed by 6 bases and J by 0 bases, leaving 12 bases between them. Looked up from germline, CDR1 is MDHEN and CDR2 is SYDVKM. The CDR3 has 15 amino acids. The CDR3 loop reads CASSPWGTSGNTIYF. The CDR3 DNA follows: TGTGCCAGCAGCCCATGGGGAACCTCTGGAAACACCATATATTTT.

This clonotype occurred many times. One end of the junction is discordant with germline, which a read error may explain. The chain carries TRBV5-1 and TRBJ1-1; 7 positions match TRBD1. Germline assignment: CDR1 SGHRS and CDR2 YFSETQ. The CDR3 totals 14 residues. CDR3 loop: CASSSRQGNTEAFF. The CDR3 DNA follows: TGTGCCAGCAGCTCGAGACAGGGGAACACTGAAGCTTTCTTT.

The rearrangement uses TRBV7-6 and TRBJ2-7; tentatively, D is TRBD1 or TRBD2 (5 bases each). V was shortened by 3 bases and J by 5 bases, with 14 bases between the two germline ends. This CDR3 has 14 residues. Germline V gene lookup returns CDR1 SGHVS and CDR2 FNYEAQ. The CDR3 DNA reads TGTGCCAGCAGCTTTGCCGGGGCGAACGACGAGCAGTACTTC. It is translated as CASSFAGANDEQYF.

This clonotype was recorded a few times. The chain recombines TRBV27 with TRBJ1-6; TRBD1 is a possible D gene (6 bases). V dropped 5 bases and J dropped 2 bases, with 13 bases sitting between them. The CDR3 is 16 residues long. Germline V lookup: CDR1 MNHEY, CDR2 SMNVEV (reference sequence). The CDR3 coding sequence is TGTGCCAGCAGTCCCACAGGGTCCCCCTATAATTCACCCCTCCACTTT. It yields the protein CASSPTGSPYNSPLHF.

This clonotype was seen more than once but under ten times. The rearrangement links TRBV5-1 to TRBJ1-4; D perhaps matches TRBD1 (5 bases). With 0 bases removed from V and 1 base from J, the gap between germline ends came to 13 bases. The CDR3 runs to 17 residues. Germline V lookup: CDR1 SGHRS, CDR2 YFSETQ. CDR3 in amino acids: CASSLVLGAGTNEKLFF. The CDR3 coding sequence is TGCGCCAGCAGCTTGGTCCTAGGGGCAGGAACTAATGAAAAACTGTTTTTT.

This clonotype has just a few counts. The CDR3 is CSAQGQAFLTTEQYF. The CDR3 bases are TGCAGCGCACAGGGACAGGCGTTCCTTACTACCGAGCAGTACTTC. J is TRBJ2-7 and V is TRBV29-1; 8 bases line up with TRBD1. The germline V gene encodes CDR1 SQVTM and CDR2 ANQGSEA. The CDR3 is 15 amino acids. Trimming removed 7 bases from V and 6 bases from J; junction bases left unmatched: 17.

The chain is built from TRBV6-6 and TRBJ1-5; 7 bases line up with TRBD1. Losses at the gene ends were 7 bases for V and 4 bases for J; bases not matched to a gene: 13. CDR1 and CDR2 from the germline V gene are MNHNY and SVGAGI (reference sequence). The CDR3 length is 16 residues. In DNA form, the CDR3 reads TGTGCCAGCAACCTCCAACCAACAGGGGTAAATCAGCCCCAGCATTTT. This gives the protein CASNLQPTGVNQPQHF.

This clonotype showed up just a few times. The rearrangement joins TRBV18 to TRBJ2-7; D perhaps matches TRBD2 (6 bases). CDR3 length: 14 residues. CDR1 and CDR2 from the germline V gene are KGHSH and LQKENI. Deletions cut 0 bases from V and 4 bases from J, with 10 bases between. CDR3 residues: CASSPPTREYEQYF. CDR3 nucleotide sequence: TGTGCCAGCTCACCACCGACTAGAGAGTACGAGCAGTACTTC.

The CDR3 region has the DNA TGTGCCAGCACTGGACAGAATCGATACGAGCAGTACTTC. Its protein product is CASTGQNRYEQYF. The chain uses TRBV6-5 and TRBJ2-7; a possible D gene is TRBD1 (6 bases). The V and J ends lost 7 bases and 4 bases respectively, with 14 bases between them. The germline CDR1 and CDR2 sequences are MNHEY and SVGAGI. This CDR3 spans 13 amino acids.

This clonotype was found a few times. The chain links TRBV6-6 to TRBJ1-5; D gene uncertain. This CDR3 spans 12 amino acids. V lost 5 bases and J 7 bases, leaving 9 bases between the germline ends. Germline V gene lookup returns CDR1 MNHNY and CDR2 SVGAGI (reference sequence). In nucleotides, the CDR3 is TGTGCCAGCAGTCCCCCCATGCAGCCCCAGCATTTT. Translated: CASSPPMQPQHF.

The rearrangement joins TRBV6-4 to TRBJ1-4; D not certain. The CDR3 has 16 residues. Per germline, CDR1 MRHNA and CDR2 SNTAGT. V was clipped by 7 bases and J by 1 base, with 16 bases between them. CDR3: CASMIKIRETNEKLFF. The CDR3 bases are TGTGCCAGCATGATCAAGATCCGGGAAACTAATGAAAAACTGTTTTTT.

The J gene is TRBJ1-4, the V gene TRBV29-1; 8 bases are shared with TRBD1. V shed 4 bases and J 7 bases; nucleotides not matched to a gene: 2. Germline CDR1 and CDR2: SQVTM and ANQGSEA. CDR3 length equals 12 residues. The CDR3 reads CSVGTGREKLFF. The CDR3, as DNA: TGCAGCGTTGGGACAGGGCGTGAAAAACTGTTTTTT.

CDR3 coding DNA: TGTGCCAGCAGCTTAGTTGGGGCGGGACTAGCGGTCGGTGAGCAGTTCTTC. Translating it yields CASSLVGAGLAVGEQFF. The genes are TRBV11-2 and TRBJ2-1, with 11 bases fitting TRBD2. V lost 1 base and J lost 9; bases outside the gene matches: 11. The CDR3 extends over 17 amino acids. CDR1 and CDR2 from the germline V gene are SGHAT and FQNNGV.

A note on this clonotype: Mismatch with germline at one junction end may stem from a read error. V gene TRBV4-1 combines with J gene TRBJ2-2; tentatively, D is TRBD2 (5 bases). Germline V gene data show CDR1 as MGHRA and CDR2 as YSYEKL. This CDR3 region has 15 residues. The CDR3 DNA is TGCGCCAGTAGCCAAGACGGAAGCGGACTCGGGGAGCTGTTTTTT. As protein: CASSQDGSGLGELFF.

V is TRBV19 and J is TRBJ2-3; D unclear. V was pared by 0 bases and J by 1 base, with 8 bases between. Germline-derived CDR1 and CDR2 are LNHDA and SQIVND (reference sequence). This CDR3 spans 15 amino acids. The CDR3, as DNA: TGTGCCAGTAGTATAGAGTTATCCCGCACAGATACGCAGTATTTT. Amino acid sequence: CASSIELSRTDTQYF.

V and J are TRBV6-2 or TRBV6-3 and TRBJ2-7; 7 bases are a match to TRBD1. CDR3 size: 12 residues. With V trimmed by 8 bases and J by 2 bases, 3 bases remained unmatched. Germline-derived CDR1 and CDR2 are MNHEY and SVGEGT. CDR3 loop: CASEGQTYEQYF. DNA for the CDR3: TGTGCCAGCGAGGGACAGACCTACGAGCAGTACTTC.